This T cell receptor (beta chain) was sequenced for a study of T cells in women clearing cervical HPV infection. Study-level background: Case blood drawn at lesion detection; control blood after infection cleared.

This table comes from immunoSEQ multiplex PCR, and its TCRdb copy is limited to in-frame clones, with some not included. The table lists 40,000 to 45,000 clones, with 1.2% in the top ten. The CDR3 is 15 residues long. The V segment lost 4 bases and the J segment 6 bases; nucleotides outside the gene matches: 5. CDR1 SGHVS and CDR2 FNYEAQ come from the germline V gene. Regarding this clone: The DNA ends 3 residues before the CDR3 does, and the rest of the CDR3 is filled in from the germline J gene.

The clonotype originates from a woman aged 18 to 75 with a cervical HPV16 infection that either progressed to CIN3+ or cleared (not recorded which). Sample: blood buffy coat. The chain joins TRBV7-6 to TRBJ2-1; 11 bases align to TRBD1. CDR3 loop: CASSSGTGGPNEQFF. The part of the CDR3 DNA that was read is TGTGCCAGCAGCTCCGGGACAGGGGGTCCCAATGAG.